The clone carrying this T cell receptor beta chain appeared a few times. Its antigen is currently unknown. This sample was included in a study of T cells after yellow fever vaccination. Study overall: Libraries from low-cell-number fractions were prepared with the SMART-Seq v4 Ultra Low Input RNA kit. Findings and caveats of the study: Once the booster was given, most primary-vaccination clones reappeared, at over 95% for CD4 and over 70% for CD8. FACS-sorted repertoires could contain abundant clonotypes contaminating from the bulk population.

Researchers made TCR cDNA using 5'RACE template switching, and this step added a universal primer site and UMIs. One entry per CDR3 protein, called by TCRdb with MiXCR from the 5' RACE reads. The table includes approximately 600,000 distinct CDR3 sequences, roughly 12% detected once. This CDR3 region has 16 residues. Germline V gives CDR1 SGHKS, CDR2 YYEKEE (reference sequence). Losses at the gene ends were 3 bases for V and 3 bases for J; bases not matched to a gene: 2. The chain employs TRBV5-5 and TRBJ2-2; the match to TRBD2 covers 13 bases. The input for sequencing was PBMCs, taken on the day of the yellow fever booster vaccination. The TCR originated in a man aged 30 to 39 who received the YFV17D yellow fever vaccine. CDR3: CASSWGLAGYTGELFF. DNA of the CDR3: TGTGCCAGCAGCTGGGGACTAGCGGGATACACCGGGGAGCTGTTTTTT.